Sequencing of this T cell receptor beta chain was carried out in a study of cytomegalovirus exposure and HLA in healthy donors (dated by TCRdb to about 2017). Notes on the research overall: An earlier analysis of approximately 590 of the donors reported more than 250 Gb of sequence data and some 120 million unique TCR beta sequences from around 200 million T cells. The study profiled the T cell repertoires of hundreds of subjects by immunosequencing and related them to cytomegalovirus serostatus. The number of donors typed differed by locus, with roughly 620-640 for A, B, C, DRB1 and DQB1, roughly 520 for DQA1, 600 to 610 for DPA1, and some 470 for DPB1. Along with the roughly 670-subject first cohort, a separate validation cohort of some 130 different subjects was used. Donor age, sex, ethnicity and CMV serostatus were compiled together with the repertoire data. High-throughput TCR immunosequencing, statistical association of individual TCRs with disease status, and machine learning were combined to predict cytomegalovirus infection status. Every discovery cohort repertoire had been produced on one sequencing platform. On average, approximately 250,000 unique TCR beta nucleotide sequences were sequenced per donor among about 400 genotyped donors of the cohort, with roughly 18% of those sequences being non-productive. About 5 DR-DQ haplotypes were handled as single units for association and clustering, since linkage in the cohort was strong. The aim of the study was to test whether cataloging public T cell receptors could identify signatures of past pathogen exposure. An earlier analysis of 450 to 750 of the donors used high-throughput TCR beta sequencing to judge whether each TCR beta V gene segment behaved as functional or pseudogenic. An early release covering approximately 600 HLA-typed donors comprised 250 to 350 gigabases of sequencing data and tens of millions of unique TCR sequences. In the later analysis, no new phenotypic data were used to find candidate immune exposures; instead, reliance was placed on TCR beta sequences and their occurrence across donors. In a later analysis, previously published TCR beta repertoires from hundreds of donors were re-analyzed and high-resolution HLA genotyping was added so that TCR occurrence patterns could be studied. Both class I and class II loci were covered by HLA typing, at four-digit resolution. Of the approximately 400 genotyped donors, 81% were placed in the genetic ancestry cluster associated with self-reported Caucasian donors. Genome-wide SNP genotypes for about three fifths of the roughly 670 donors were used in a later genetic analysis, which treated that subset as a discovery cohort.

Remarks on this clone: What antigen it recognizes has not been identified. The input lacks base qualities; no much larger clone sits a single base away.

Its CDR3 holds 12 amino acids, cysteine through phenylalanine. Only the CDR3 part of the read is kept: 36 bases, read in frame from the first base. The germline V gene (reference sequence) supplies CDR1 SEHNR and CDR2 FQNEAQ. The junction shows trimming of 8 bases on V and 4 bases on J, plus 11 bases between the germline ends. Results the study describes overall, beyond this receptor: Because the 87-base-pair reads could not distinguish some IMGT-functional V segments, including TRBV6-2 and TRBV6-3, those segments were excluded. An association between a missense DCLRE1C variant and V-gene and J-gene trimming of TCR beta chains was found in a later genetic analysis and replicated in an independent cohort. Only TCR beta chains were sequenced in this cohort, and the absence of alpha or paired-chain data limited detectable features. A cluster of highly shared sequence variants was judged likely to represent a technical artifact of the sequencing pipeline. In a later analysis, the rate of TCR association differed among HLA loci, with DRB1 alleles having the most associated TCRs and HLA-C alleles having the fewest. In a later analysis, several top co-occurrence clusters were reported to appear linked to parvovirus B19, influenza, CMV and Epstein-Barr virus. Compared with the approximately 720-donor mean, donors in an Asian-associated ancestry cluster had fewer N-insertions in productive TCRs, according to a later genetic analysis. Because counts were too low, under 20 rarely observed V segments, including chromosome 9 orphons, were left out of the earlier analysis of 587 of the donors. Correlated functional status among segregating V segments might be attributable to linkage disequilibrium, but an unknown experimental factor could not be ruled out. For the cohort, immune exposure information was limited to CMV serostatus. A later analysis found that most CMV-associated TCR beta chains appeared HLA-restricted, with HLA associations seemingly driven largely by CMV exposure. Across donors, most TCR sequences were observed very rarely, whereas some public TCRs were present in many individuals. The study listed over 150 TCR beta chains as associated with cytomegalovirus. A further reported finding was that TCR beta sequences accurately predicted the HLA-A and HLA-B alleles for most subjects in the first cohort. Sequencing depth was assumed to be roughly uniform across donors in the presence/absence analyses, though that assumption may not hold. Compared with equally common non-associated chains, HLA-associated TCR beta chains in a later analysis were more clonally expanded and had lower generation probabilities. Three of the identified cytomegalovirus-associated TCR beta chains were confirmed in vitro to be specific for cytomegalovirus antigens. In both the original and validation cohorts, the classifier was reported to diagnose cytomegalovirus status with high specificity and sensitivity. The authors suggested that the approach could potentially be extended to other disease states and immunological phenotypes. At a false discovery rate of 0.05, a later analysis linked 16,951 TCR beta sequences to specific HLA alleles. An earlier analysis of approximately 530 of the donors showed that most TCR beta V segments appeared in productive rearrangements either about 87% or about 30% of the time, which broadly matched IMGT annotations. HLA typing was unavailable for some donors at each locus, so association tests used only the typed subset. When HLA alleles, especially DR and DQ, strongly co-occurred, TCR associations were difficult to assign to individual alleles.

Libraries were made using the immunoSEQ multiplex PCR assay. For the multiplex PCR, a mixture combining 60 forward primers for TCR Vbeta segments and 13 reverse primers for TCR Jbeta segments was used. The CDR3 region of rearranged TCR beta genes was amplified from genomic DNA with a multiplex PCR assay. The Illumina HiSeq System was used to sequence the amplified TCR beta libraries as 87-base-pair reads. The source study handled its data this way. A later analysis counted some 80 million unique TCR beta chains across the 600 to 850 repertoires, and approximately 11 million of these chains were shared by at least two donors. Raw reads were error-corrected and collapsed into unique sequences with a nearest-neighbor algorithm that merged closely related sequences to remove PCR and sequencing errors. CDR3 sequences were aligned to IMGT reference sequences to assign V, D and J gene segments. Each retained sequence needed at least a six-nucleotide match to both a V gene segment and a J gene segment. Rearrangements were called productive when the CDR3 lacked stop codons and stayed in frame with V and J; all others were non-productive. Following IMGT convention, CDR3 was defined as the stretch from the second conserved V-encoded cysteine to the conserved J-encoded phenylalanine. In an earlier analysis of around 600 of the donors, sequences lacking an unambiguous match to a single V gene segment were excluded. In an earlier analysis of around 590 of the donors, a V segment was called functional when productive rearrangements were above 56.7%, and segregating when the standard deviation between donors exceeded 5%. A statistical classification framework was built for diagnosing cytomegalovirus status from the catalog of TCR beta chain sequences. In a later analysis, V and J genes were assigned by comparing TCR nucleotide sequences against IMGT/GENE-DB human TR gene sequences. In a later analysis, CDR3 sequences and most-parsimonious VDJ recombination scenarios were assigned using the TCRdist pipeline. In a later analysis, each TCR beta chain was defined by its CDR3 amino acid sequence together with its V-gene family, and reads without a unique V-gene family were excluded. In a later analysis, 450 to 600 highly shared, low-generation-probability nucleotide sequences were removed to address suspected cross-contamination and a sequencing artifact. In a later analysis, a clonal expansion index for each public chain was calculated from normalized within-repertoire ranks of inferred template counts. In a later analysis, generation probabilities were computed using a VDJ recombination model fitted to out-of-frame rearrangements, and the results were checked against IGoR. Hypergeometric tests were used in a later analysis to score TCR-TCR, TCR-HLA and TCR-CMV co-occurrence, with a repertoire-size bias correction applied to the TCR pairs. In a later analysis, false discovery rates were estimated by permuting HLA or CMV assignments 20 times. In a later analysis, co-occurring TCRs were grouped using DBSCAN, and TCRdist sequence similarity was added for clustering within HLA-allele-positive subsets. Repertoires with fewer than 30,000 or more than 120,000 public chains were left out of co-occurrence clustering, as were a handful of repertoires with anomalous nucleotide sharing. TCRdb mirrors the immuneACCESS table, restricted to in-frame sequences. Some clones are absent from its copies; in checked studies, under half trace to an unresolved V gene, and the reason for the others is unknown. Clone size and the V and J calls come from that table; the DNA yielded D and trimming. The sample records 40,000 to 60,000 clones, approximately 70% of which are singletons. Jointly, the top ten make up more than 9% of the sample.

The cohort comprised under 700 healthy bone marrow donors. All cohort members were sampled while nominally healthy, although unrecorded immune exposures were likely present. The donor was CMV seronegative and belonged to the group of over 300 seronegative cohort members. A peripheral blood sample was collected from each donor, and TCR beta sequencing was performed on peripheral blood mononuclear cells. Genomic DNA extraction from the blood cell samples was performed with the Qiagen DNeasy Blood Extraction Kit. This receptor was identified in a woman between 50 and 59 years old in good health and CMV-seronegative. Sequenced material: PBMCs. In this chain, TRBV7-9 is recombined with TRBJ1-1; the D gene lacks a confident call. In nucleotides, the sequence is TGTGCCAGCGTCCGGGTGGGCACTGAAGCTTTCTTT. This yields the protein CASVRVGTEAFF.